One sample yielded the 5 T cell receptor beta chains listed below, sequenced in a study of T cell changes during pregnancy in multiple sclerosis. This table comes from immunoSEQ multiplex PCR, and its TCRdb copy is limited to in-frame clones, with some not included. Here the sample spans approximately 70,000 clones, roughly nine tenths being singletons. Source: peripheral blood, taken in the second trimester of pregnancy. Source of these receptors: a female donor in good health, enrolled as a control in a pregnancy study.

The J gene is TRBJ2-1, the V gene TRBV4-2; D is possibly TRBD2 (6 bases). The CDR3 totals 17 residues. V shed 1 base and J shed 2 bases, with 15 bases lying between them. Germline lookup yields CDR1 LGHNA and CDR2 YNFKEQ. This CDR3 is CASSQAGESTPYNEQFF. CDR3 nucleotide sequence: TGTGCCAGCAGCCAAGCGGGAGAATCAACCCCCTACAATGAGCAGTTCTTC.

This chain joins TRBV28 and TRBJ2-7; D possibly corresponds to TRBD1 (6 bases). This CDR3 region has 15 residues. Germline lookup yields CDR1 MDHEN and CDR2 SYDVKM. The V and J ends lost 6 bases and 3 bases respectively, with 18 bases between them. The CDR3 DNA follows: TGTGCCAGCAGCTCTATTCACAGGGACGGCTACGAGCAGTACTTC. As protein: CASSSIHRDGYEQYF.

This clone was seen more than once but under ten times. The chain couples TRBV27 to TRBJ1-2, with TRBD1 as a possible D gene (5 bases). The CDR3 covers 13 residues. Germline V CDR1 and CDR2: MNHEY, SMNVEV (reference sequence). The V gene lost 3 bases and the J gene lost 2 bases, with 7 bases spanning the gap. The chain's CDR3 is CASSFGGNYGYTF. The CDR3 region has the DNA TGTGCCAGCAGTTTCGGGGGAAACTATGGCTACACCTTC.

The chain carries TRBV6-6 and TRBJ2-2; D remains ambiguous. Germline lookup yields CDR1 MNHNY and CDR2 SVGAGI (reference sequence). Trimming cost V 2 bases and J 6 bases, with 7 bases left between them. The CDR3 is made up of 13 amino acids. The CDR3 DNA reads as TGTGCCAGCAGTTACCCTGACTCCGGGGAGCTGTTTTTT. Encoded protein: CASSYPDSGELFF.

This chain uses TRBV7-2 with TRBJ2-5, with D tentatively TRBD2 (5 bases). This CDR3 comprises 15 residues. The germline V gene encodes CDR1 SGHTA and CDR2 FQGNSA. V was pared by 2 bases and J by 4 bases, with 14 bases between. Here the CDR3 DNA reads TGTGCCAGCAGCTTACGGCGGCCAGAGGGAGAGACCCAGTACTTC. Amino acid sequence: CASSLRRPEGETQYF.